These T cell receptor beta chains were read from a single sample in a study of T cell responses to AZD1222 COVID-19 vaccine. Measured with immunoSEQ multiplex PCR; TCRdb has only the in-frame clones, and not every one. Here the sample spans 140,000 to 150,000 clones, roughly 80% being singletons. Sequenced here: peripheral blood, sampled on day 0 of MenACWY control vaccination. These receptors all come from an adult in good health. Each CDR3 is given with its conserved first and last residue. Clone size is given for some rows only: seen once, a few or many times, or a class if the clone is expanded.

J gene: TRBJ1-2
V gene: TRBV14
clone size: .
CDR3 length: 13
CDR3 protein: CASGSLGGYGYTF

J gene: TRBJ2-7
V gene: TRBV6-6
clone size: .
CDR3 length: 12
CDR3 protein: CASSAPGYEQYF

J gene: TRBJ2-5
V gene: TRBV3-1/TRBV3-2
clone size: .
CDR3 length: 17
CDR3 protein: CASSQDRWGLAVGTQYF

J gene: TRBJ1-3
V gene: TRBV21-1
clone size: .
CDR3 length: 14
CDR3 protein: CARAQNGSGNTIYF

J gene: TRBJ1-4
V gene: TRBV20-1
clone size: .
CDR3 length: 10
CDR3 protein: CSARAEKLFF

J gene: TRBJ1-1
V gene: TRBV19
clone size: .
CDR3 length: 15
CDR3 protein: CASRDSRTSNTEAFF

J gene: TRBJ1-2
V gene: TRBV2
clone size: .
CDR3 length: 13
CDR3 protein: CASQRRLNYGYTF

J gene: TRBJ2-5
V gene: TRBV5-1
clone size: .
CDR3 length: 16
CDR3 protein: CASSLRPGQGHETQYF

J gene: TRBJ2-5
V gene: TRBV5-1
clone size: .
CDR3 length: 11
CDR3 protein: CASSRLETQYF

J gene: TRBJ2-7
V gene: TRBV7-8
clone size: .
CDR3 length: 15
CDR3 protein: CASRSGQGVPYEQYF

J gene: TRBJ2-3
V gene: TRBV5-6
clone size: many
CDR3 length: 17
CDR3 protein: CASSLAGEGAETDTQYF

J gene: TRBJ1-3
V gene: TRBV7-2
clone size: .
CDR3 length: 17
CDR3 protein: CASSLQGRLPSGNTIYF

J gene: TRBJ2-3
V gene: TRBV4-1
clone size: .
CDR3 length: 17
CDR3 protein: CASSQVKLAGDTDTQYF

J gene: TRBJ2-5
V gene: TRBV5-1
clone size: .
CDR3 length: 14
CDR3 protein: CASSLNRAQETQYF

J gene: TRBJ1-4
V gene: TRBV18
clone size: .
CDR3 length: 19
CDR3 protein: CASSPTWTGGGKTNEKLFF

J gene: TRBJ2-7
V gene: TRBV3-1/TRBV3-2
clone size: .
CDR3 length: 15
CDR3 protein: CASSPRTSGAYEQYF

J gene: TRBJ2-7
V gene: TRBV10-1
clone size: .
CDR3 length: 12
CDR3 protein: CASSESWAGEYF

J gene: TRBJ2-7
V gene: TRBV5-6
clone size: .
CDR3 length: 13
CDR3 protein: CASSLAEVYEQYF

J gene: TRBJ1-3
V gene: TRBV9
clone size: .
CDR3 length: 14
CDR3 protein: CAISGTGSGNTIYF

J gene: TRBJ2-2
V gene: TRBV4-1
clone size: .
CDR3 length: 14
CDR3 protein: CASLQALNTGELFF

J gene: TRBJ1-6
V gene: TRBV5-4
clone size: .
CDR3 length: 16
CDR3 protein: CASSLGGGGFNSPLHF